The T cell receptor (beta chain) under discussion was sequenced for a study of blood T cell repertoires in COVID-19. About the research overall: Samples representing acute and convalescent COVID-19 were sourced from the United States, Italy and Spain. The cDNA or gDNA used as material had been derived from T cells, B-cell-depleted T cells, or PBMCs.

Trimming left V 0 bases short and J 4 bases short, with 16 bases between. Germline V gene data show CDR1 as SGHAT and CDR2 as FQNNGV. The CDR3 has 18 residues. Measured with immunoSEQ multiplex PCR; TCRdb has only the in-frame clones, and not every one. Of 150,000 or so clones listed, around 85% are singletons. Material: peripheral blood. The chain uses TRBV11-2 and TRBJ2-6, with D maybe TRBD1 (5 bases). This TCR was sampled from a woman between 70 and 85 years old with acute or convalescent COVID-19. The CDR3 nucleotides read TGTGCCAGCAGCTTAGAAAAGGCAGGGTCATCGGGGGCCAACGTCCTGACTTTC. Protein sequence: CASSLEKAGSSGANVLTF.